This TCR beta chain appears in the sequencing data of a study of cytomegalovirus exposure and HLA in healthy donors. Study conclusions and caveats: The availability of immune exposure information extended only to CMV serostatus. Among TCR beta chains, those listed as cytomegalovirus-associated numbered about 160.

There are a few counts of this clone. Its antigen is still unknown. Healthy bone marrow donors made up the donors. This CDR3 region has 15 residues. Germline CDR1 and CDR2: LNHDA and SQIVND (reference sequence). With V trimmed by 8 bases and J by 3 bases, 7 bases remained unmatched. In the PCR, 60 Vbeta and 13 Jbeta primers were used. The data were produced by immunoSEQ multiplex PCR, yet TCRdb's version contains in-frame clones alone and is incomplete. The sample lists roughly 180,000 clones, 77% occurring once. Sequencing input: PBMCs. This chain connects TRBV19 to TRBJ2-6; 7 bases agree with TRBD1. The TCR originated in a woman in her thirties in good health and CMV-seropositive. CDR3 residues: CASYRGVGGANVLTF. In DNA, the CDR3 is TGTGCCAGTTACAGGGGCGTGGGTGGGGCCAACGTCCTGACTTTC.